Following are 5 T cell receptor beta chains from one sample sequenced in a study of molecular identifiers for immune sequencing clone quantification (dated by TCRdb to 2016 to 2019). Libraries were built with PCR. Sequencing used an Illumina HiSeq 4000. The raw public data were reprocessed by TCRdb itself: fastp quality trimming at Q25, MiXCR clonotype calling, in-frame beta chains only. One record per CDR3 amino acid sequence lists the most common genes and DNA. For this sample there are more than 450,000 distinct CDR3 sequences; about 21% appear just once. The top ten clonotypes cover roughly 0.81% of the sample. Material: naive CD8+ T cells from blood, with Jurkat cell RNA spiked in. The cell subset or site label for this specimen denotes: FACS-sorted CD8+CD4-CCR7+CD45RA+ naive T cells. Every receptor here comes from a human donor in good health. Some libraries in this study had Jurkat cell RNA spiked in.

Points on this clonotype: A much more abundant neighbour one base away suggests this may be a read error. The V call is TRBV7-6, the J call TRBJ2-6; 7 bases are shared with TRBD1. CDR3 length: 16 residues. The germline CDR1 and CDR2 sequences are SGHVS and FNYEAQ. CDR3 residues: CAGSSTTGTGANVLTF. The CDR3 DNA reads TGTGCCGGCAGCTCGACGACAGGGACAGGGGCCAACGTCCTGACTTTC. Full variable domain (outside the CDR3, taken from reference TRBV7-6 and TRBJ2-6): GAGVSQSPRYKVTKRGQDVALRCDPISGHVSLYWYRQALGQGPEFLTYFNYEAQQDKSGLPNDRFSAERPEGSISTLTIQRTEQRDSAMYRCAGSSTTGTGANVLTFGAGSRLTVL.

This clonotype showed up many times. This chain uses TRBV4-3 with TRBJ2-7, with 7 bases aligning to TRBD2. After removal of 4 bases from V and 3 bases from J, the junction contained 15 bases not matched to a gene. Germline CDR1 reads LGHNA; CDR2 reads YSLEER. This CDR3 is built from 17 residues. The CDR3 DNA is TGCGCCAGCAGCCCAAGTTTAAGGCTAGCGGAGGGCTACGAGCAGTACTTC. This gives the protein CASSPSLRLAEGYEQYF.

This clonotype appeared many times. The DNA for the CDR3 is TGTGCCATCAGTGAGTTGGGGACTACGATCGAGCAGTACTTC. Translation: CAISELGTTIEQYF. The chain recombines TRBV10-3 with TRBJ2-7, with TRBD2 identical over 7 bases. Germline V lookup: CDR1 ENHRY, CDR2 SYGVKD. This CDR3 contains 14 residues. Unmatched junction bases numbered 6, after V lost 1 base and J lost 6 bases.

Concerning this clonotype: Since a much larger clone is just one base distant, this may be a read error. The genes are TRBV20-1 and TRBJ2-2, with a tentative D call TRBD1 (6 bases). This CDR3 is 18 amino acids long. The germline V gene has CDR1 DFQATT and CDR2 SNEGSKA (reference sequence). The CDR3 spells CSAGDGGRPGQITGELFF. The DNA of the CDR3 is TGCAGTGCTGGAGATGGGGGCCGACCGGGACAAATCACCGGGGAGCTGTTTTTT.

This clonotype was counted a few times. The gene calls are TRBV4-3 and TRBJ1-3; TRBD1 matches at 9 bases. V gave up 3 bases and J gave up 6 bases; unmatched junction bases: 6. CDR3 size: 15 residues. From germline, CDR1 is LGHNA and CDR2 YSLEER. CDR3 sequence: CASSHQGTGLNTIYF. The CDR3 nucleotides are TGCGCCAGCAGCCATCAAGGGACAGGGCTAAACACCATATATTTT.